The rows below give T cell receptor beta chains drawn from one sample of a study of cytomegalovirus exposure and HLA in healthy donors. Only in-frame clones appear in the TCRdb table, and some are missing; sequencing was by immunoSEQ multiplex PCR. The sample holds 40,000 or so clones, 87% seen once. The material sequenced was PBMCs. These receptors originate from a woman aged 35 to 49 in good health and CMV-seropositive. CDR3s include the opening cysteine and the closing phenylalanine or tryptophan.

v_call cdr3_length cdr3_aa
TRBV27 13 CASSKQGSYGYTF
TRBV15 19 CATSRDWRLGGVAAGELFF
TRBV5-5 13 CATSSQDNSPLHF
TRBV2 15 CASTSGGLAKNIQYF
TRBV11-2 16 CASSSMGTRDTGELFF
TRBV20-1 11 CSAYPNTEAFF
TRBV6-5 14 CASSRTSYNSPLHF
TRBV5-1 14 CASGFFAAQETQYF
TRBV19 16 CAGSIPFLAGTNEQFF
TRBV7-2 14 CASSPYDSRYGYTF
TRBV2 13 CASSEGISQPQHF
TRBV29-1 12 CSVQREADTQYF
TRBV19 12 CASKSGTDTQYF
TRBV28 14 CASTSRGEGEKLFF
TRBV4-2 12 CASSQLRDEQFF
TRBV6-1 14 CASSGQSYNSPLHF
TRBV5-8 18 CASSTNSLAGGNTGELFF
TRBV2 14 CASSEQGYNQPQHF
TRBV18 17 CASSPVTGGESFNEQFF
TRBV12-5 13 CASGRDGNYGYTF
TRBV7-6 15 CASSTSGQENTEAFF
TRBV21-1 16 CASSTTLTGVRETQYF
TRBV5-1 14 CASSFSTGENTIYF
TRBV13 13 CASSPRGTGELFF
TRBV29-1 14 CSVLAVQDSTEAFF
TRBV6-1 14 CASSDHRGTDTQYF
TRBV13 16 CASSLGAAGGPYEQYF
TRBV18 14 CASSHSMRNTEAFF
TRBV19 13 CATERGTNYGYTF
TRBV19 15 CASSSPGGGRETQYF
TRBV7-2 16 CAWRGGDQSSGNTIYF
TRBV13 13 CASSSGTETTIYF
TRBV9 14 CASSSRMEDTEAFF
TRBV2 15 CASSEQALPNQPQHF
TRBV5-1 15 CASSLGGSPYNEQFF
TRBV30 14 CAWGRVVVTGELFF
TRBV18 17 CASSPTQPGPVAYGYTF
TRBV6-1 14 CASSGGQLRNGYTF
TRBV4-2 15 CASSAGLAGTYEQYF
TRBV5-1 14 CASSLGRDTGELFF
TRBV5-4 17 CASSGKFGQAIKETQYF
TRBV4-1 15 CASSFLGGGNQPQHF
TRBV7-3 13 CASSSLLTGELFF
TRBV7-7 15 CASSLGGRSGETQYF
TRBV28 14 CASSLGRGGYGYTF
TRBV10-3 15 CAISAGGFLNQPQHF
TRBV19 15 CASERGTGVKNIQYF
TRBV27 13 CASGPSEGNEQFF
TRBV23-1 16 CASSPPGKESTDTQYF
TRBV19 15 CASNLLAGAYNEQFF
TRBV6-1 14 CASRLLAGGHEQYF
TRBV11-2 13 CASSFTGVNEQFF
TRBV15 14 CATSRDQSTETQYF
TRBV7-6 18 CASSLPNLAGATYNEQFF